This section outlines one TCR beta chain sequence together with its context. Nobody among the patients had been given any treatment before thyroid surgery. The record originates from a study of metastatic and nonmetastatic thyroid tumors. CDR1 SGHAT and CDR2 FQDESV come from the germline V gene (reference sequence). V shed 4 bases and J shed 0 bases, with 12 bases lying between them. CDR3 length: 16 residues. MiXCR re-clonotyped the PCR reads for TCRdb. The sample has about 7,900 clones, roughly 26% seen once. Material for sequencing was adjacent normal tissue. This receptor was identified in a female donor with papillary thyroid cancer or a benign thyroid nodule (not recorded which). Some clones in this sample may be carry-over from other donors' samples. V is TRBV11-1 and J is TRBJ2-2; D may match TRBD1 or TRBD2 (5 bases each). The DNA for the CDR3 is TGTGCCAGCAGCTCCCCAGGGACCGCGAACACCGGGGAGCTGTTTTTT. Protein sequence: CASSSPGTANTGELFF.